This record looks at one TCR beta chain sequence and its context. Its antigen is currently unknown. The repertoire was sequenced with immunoSEQ multiplex PCR; TCRdb's copy has only in-frame clones and lacks some. The sample carries 15,000 to 25,000 clones, 77% recorded once. Germline assignment: CDR1 MGHRA and CDR2 YSYEKL. Trimming stripped 5 bases from V and 1 base from J, with 8 bases between. The CDR3 contains 14 residues. These data belong to a study of OX40 agonist ivuxolimab in advanced cancers. Regarding the study as a whole: Nonresponders, in some cases, also had low normalized T-cell clonal expansion.

The rearrangement uses TRBV4-1 and TRBJ2-2, with D unclear. The clonotype was recovered from an adult with an advanced solid tumor such as melanoma, head and neck, liver or kidney cancer. The input for sequencing was CD4+ or CD8+ T cells sorted from blood, taken in a trial of the OX40 agonist ivuxolimab. CDR3 amino acids: CASSFHGNTGELFF. DNA of the CDR3: TGCGCCAGCAGCTTTCACGGGAACACCGGGGAGCTGTTTTTT.